This T cell receptor beta chain is from a study of T-cell memory formation after mild COVID-19. In the study overall: Largely donor-specific sequence clusters came from a couple of donors.

This clonotype was seen ten or more times. The CDR3 spans 17 residues. The germline gives CDR1 SGHRS, CDR2 YFSETQ. V trimming: 4 bases; J trimming: 6 bases; junction bases outside the gene matches: 11. TCRdb re-called the 5' RACE reads through MiXCR, storing one row per CDR3 protein. This sample yields a few hundred thousand distinct CDR3 sequences, of which roughly a fifth are seen a single time; over 20% belongs to the top ten. The origin of this receptor is a man aged 18 to 30 who had mild COVID-19 (a few samples of this study predate the infection). Cell type and time point are not known. The genes are TRBV5-1 and TRBJ2-1; TRBD1 matches at 12 bases. The sequenced sample consisted of PBMCs or a T cell subset sorted from them (not recorded which). The chain's CDR3 is CASSPRGTGGHSNEQFF. CDR3 coding DNA: TGCGCCAGCAGCCCTAGGGGGACAGGGGGCCACTCCAATGAGCAGTTCTTC.